The rows below give T cell receptor beta chains drawn from one sample of a study of T cell changes during pregnancy in multiple sclerosis. Assay: immunoSEQ multiplex PCR; the TCRdb copy retains only in-frame clones and omits some. The table includes roughly 68,000 clones, about 91% detected once. The sequences come from peripheral blood, collected in the second trimester of pregnancy. These receptors came from a female donor in good health, enrolled as a control in a pregnancy study. Each CDR3 is given with its conserved first and last residue. A D gene is named only where the DNA matches it firmly. Expanded clones are given a class, and other clones once, few, many or no size at all.

>.|TRBJ2-1|TRBV5-1|TRBD2
CASSSPSGAYNEQFF
TGCGCCAGCAGCTCGCCTAGCGGGGCCTACAATGAGCAGTTCTTC
>.|TRBJ1-4|TRBV4-2|TRBD1
CASSQGLNRGTNEKLFF
TGTGCCAGCAGCCAAGGATTAAACAGGGGAACTAATGAAAAACTGTTTTTT
>.|TRBJ2-7|TRBV6-5|TRBD1
CASSSLTGGTYEQYF
TGTGCCAGCAGCTCCCTGACAGGGGGCACATACGAGCAGTACTTC
>.|TRBJ1-2|TRBV29-1|TRBD1
CSVRQGRGYTF
TGCAGCGTCCGACAGGGACGCGGCTATACCTTC
>.|TRBJ1-5|TRBV5-6|.
CASSSSIHGGAYSNQPQHF
TGTGCCAGCAGCTCATCGATCCACGGTGGGGCCTATAGCAATCAGCCCCAGCATTTT
>.|TRBJ2-2|TRBV6-5|TRBD2
CASSRGTSSSGELFF
TGTGCCAGCAGCCGGGGGACTAGTTCATCGGGGGAGCTGTTTTTT
>.|TRBJ2-7|TRBV18|.
CASLPIAGTQIYEQYF
TGTGCCAGCCTCCCAATAGCCGGGACACAAATTTACGAGCAGTACTTC
>few|TRBJ2-7|TRBV29-1|.
CSVLGANSYEQYF
TGCAGCGTTTTGGGAGCTAACTCCTACGAGCAGTACTTC
>.|TRBJ1-5|TRBV6-6|TRBD1
CASTGQGANNQPQHF
TGTGCCAGCACAGGACAGGGGGCTAACAATCAGCCCCAGCATTTT
>.|TRBJ1-4|TRBV7-8|TRBD1
CASSLPGGEKLFF
TGTGCCAGCAGCTTGCCAGGGGGGGAAAAACTGTTTTTT
>.|TRBJ2-1|TRBV6-5|TRBD1
CASRAGTGGNEQFF
TGTGCCAGCAGAGCCGGGACAGGGGGCAATGAGCAGTTCTTC
>.|TRBJ2-3|TRBV4-2|TRBD2
CASSPGGTGTDTQYF
TGTGCCAGCAGCCCGGGAGGGACGGGCACAGATACGCAGTATTTT
>.|TRBJ2-3|TRBV28|.
CASSLLAGGRTQYF
TGTGCCAGCAGCCTGCTAGCAGGCGGTCGCACGCAGTATTTT
>.|TRBJ2-1|TRBV10-3|.
CAISEASGFSYNEQFF
TGTGCCATCAGTGAAGCAAGCGGATTCTCCTACAATGAGCAGTTCTTC
>.|TRBJ1-2|TRBV28|TRBD1
CATRQGAESYTF
TGTGCCACCAGACAGGGGGCAGAGAGCTACACCTTC
>once|TRBJ2-7|TRBV6-6|.
CASSIHQVPYEQYF
TGTGCCAGCAGTATACATCAGGTACCCTACGAGCAGTACTTC
>.|TRBJ2-5|TRBV12-2|.
CASRLRTSGRPFQETQYF
TGTGCAAGTCGCTTAAGGACTAGCGGGAGGCCCTTTCAAGAGACCCAGTACTTC
>once|TRBJ1-2|TRBV13|TRBD1
CASSLEGQDPSYGYTF
TGTGCCAGCAGCTTAGAGGGACAGGACCCTAGCTATGGCTACACCTTC
>.|TRBJ2-1|TRBV6-1|.
CASSEGVTIADEQFF
TGTGCCAGCAGTGAAGGAGTAACGATAGCGGATGAGCAGTTCTTC
>.|TRBJ2-7|TRBV10-1|.
CASSDGSGAWEEQYF
TGCGCCAGCAGTGATGGGTCGGGAGCTTGGGAAGAGCAGTACTTC
>few|TRBJ1-4|TRBV14|.
CASSPRLREKLFF
TGTGCCAGCAGCCCCAGGCTTCGTGAAAAACTGTTTTTT
>.|TRBJ2-7|TRBV6-6|.
CASSYAGRDSGEQYF
TGTGCCAGCAGTTACGCTGGGCGGGACTCGGGCGAGCAGTACTTC
>.|TRBJ1-1|TRBV7-6|.
CASSLGGPEAFF
TGTGCCAGCAGCCTAGGAGGGCCTGAAGCTTTCTTT
>.|TRBJ1-3|TRBV9|.
CASSLTGNSGNTIYF
TGTGCCAGCAGCTTAACAGGGAACTCTGGAAACACCATATATTTT
>.|TRBJ1-5|TRBV2|.
CASSEDATGDQPQHF
TGTGCCAGCAGTGAAGACGCGACGGGGGATCAGCCCCAGCATTTT
>.|TRBJ2-1|TRBV30|TRBD2
CAWSVSSGRMGNEQFF
TGTGCCTGGAGTGTGAGTAGCGGGAGGATGGGCAATGAGCAGTTCTTC
>.|TRBJ2-7|TRBV27|TRBD2
CASRKTSGRAREQYF
TGTGCCAGCAGGAAAACTAGCGGGAGGGCCAGGGAGCAGTACTTC
>.|TRBJ1-1|TRBV7-9|.
CASSLRGGESEAFF
TGTGCCAGCAGCTTAAGGGGAGGGGAGAGTGAAGCTTTCTTT
>.|TRBJ2-7|TRBV29-1|.
CSVSKSGPAEGNEQYF
TGCAGCGTTTCCAAATCAGGCCCAGCGGAAGGGAACGAGCAGTACTTC
>.|TRBJ2-3|TRBV6-4|TRBD2
CASSETLAGGPWASTDTQYF
TGTGCCAGCAGTGAAACTCTAGCGGGGGGCCCCTGGGCAAGCACAGATACGCAGTATTTT
>.|TRBJ2-7|TRBV5-1|.
CASSLTGFYEQYF
TGCGCCAGCAGCTTGACAGGGTTCTACGAGCAGTACTTC
>.|TRBJ2-3|TRBV27|.
CASSPGLTVGADTQYF
TGTGCCAGCAGTCCCGGACTGACTGTTGGGGCAGATACGCAGTATTTT
>.|TRBJ2-7|TRBV11-2|.
CASSSAYEQYF
TGTGCCAGCAGCTCCGCCTACGAGCAGTACTTC
>few|TRBJ1-3|TRBV5-4|TRBD1
CASRGTDSGNTIYF
TGTGCCAGCAGAGGGACAGACTCTGGAAACACCATATATTTT
>once|TRBJ2-5|TRBV13|TRBD2
CASSIASGRVEETQYF
TGTGCCAGCAGCATCGCTAGCGGGAGGGTGGAGGAGACCCAGTACTTC
>.|TRBJ2-1|TRBV4-1|.
CASSHTSLGGDEQFF
TGCGCCAGCAGCCACACTAGTTTAGGTGGGGATGAGCAGTTCTTC
>.|TRBJ1-4|TRBV28|TRBD1
CASSLRGQALNEKLFF
TGTGCCAGCAGTCTGCGGGGACAGGCCCTTAATGAAAAACTGTTTTTT
>.|TRBJ1-2|TRBV2|.
CASNGGEGSGYTF
TGTGCCTCCAACGGGGGAGAGGGGTCGGGCTACACCTTC
>.|TRBJ2-7|TRBV18|.
CASSPTDARDYEQYF
TGTGCCAGCTCCCCCACGGACGCCAGGGACTACGAGCAGTACTTC
>.|TRBJ2-1|TRBV7-2|.
CASARGGNEQFF
TGTGCCAGCGCTAGGGGGGGGAATGAGCAGTTCTTC
>.|TRBJ1-2|TRBV29-1|.
CSVEDMVQGSYTF
TGCAGCGTTGAAGATATGGTTCAGGGGAGCTACACCTTC
>.|TRBJ1-5|TRBV28|TRBD1
CASSSGGSNQPQHF
TGTGCCAGCAGTTCAGGGGGTAGCAATCAGCCCCAGCATTTT
>once|TRBJ2-1|TRBV18|TRBD2
CASSPTSGARNEQFF
TGTGCCAGCTCACCCACTAGCGGGGCGCGCAATGAGCAGTTCTTC
>.|TRBJ1-5|TRBV18|TRBD1
CASSRDRVISNQPQHF
TGTGCCAGCTCACGAGACAGGGTGATAAGCAATCAGCCCCAGCATTTT
>.|TRBJ1-3|TRBV29-1|TRBD1
CSVETGVGNTIYF
TGCAGCGTTGAAACAGGGGTTGGAAACACCATATATTTT
>once|TRBJ2-1|TRBV30|TRBD2
CAWSVLRGTSEYYNEQFF
TGTGCCTGGAGTGTACTGAGGGGGACTAGCGAATACTACAATGAGCAGTTCTTC
>.|TRBJ1-2|TRBV6-1|.
CASKARAIYGYTF
TGTGCCAGCAAGGCCAGAGCGATATATGGCTACACCTTC
>.|TRBJ2-1|TRBV4-1|TRBD1
CASSQGALRGRSYNEQFF
TGCGCCAGCAGCCAAGGGGCGCTCAGGGGGCGATCCTACAATGAGCAGTTCTTC
>.|TRBJ2-1|TRBV9|TRBD2
CASSVSGRAGNEQFF
TGTGCCAGCAGCGTAAGCGGGAGGGCAGGAAATGAGCAGTTCTTC
>.|TRBJ2-1|TRBV21-1|.
CASSIPGPRGDEQFF
TGTGCCAGCAGCATTCCGGGACCCAGGGGCGATGAGCAGTTCTTC
>.|TRBJ2-1|TRBV7-3|TRBD2
CASSLVPSGSRNEQFF
TGTGCCAGCAGCTTAGTTCCTAGCGGGAGTAGGAATGAGCAGTTCTTC
>.|TRBJ1-2|TRBV28|.
CASSRGSWGYTF
TGTGCCAGCAGTCGCGGGAGTTGGGGCTACACCTTC
>.|TRBJ1-5|TRBV5-5|.
CASSLAGGGGPQHF
TGTGCCAGCAGCTTGGCTGGGGGCGGGGGGCCCCAGCATTTT